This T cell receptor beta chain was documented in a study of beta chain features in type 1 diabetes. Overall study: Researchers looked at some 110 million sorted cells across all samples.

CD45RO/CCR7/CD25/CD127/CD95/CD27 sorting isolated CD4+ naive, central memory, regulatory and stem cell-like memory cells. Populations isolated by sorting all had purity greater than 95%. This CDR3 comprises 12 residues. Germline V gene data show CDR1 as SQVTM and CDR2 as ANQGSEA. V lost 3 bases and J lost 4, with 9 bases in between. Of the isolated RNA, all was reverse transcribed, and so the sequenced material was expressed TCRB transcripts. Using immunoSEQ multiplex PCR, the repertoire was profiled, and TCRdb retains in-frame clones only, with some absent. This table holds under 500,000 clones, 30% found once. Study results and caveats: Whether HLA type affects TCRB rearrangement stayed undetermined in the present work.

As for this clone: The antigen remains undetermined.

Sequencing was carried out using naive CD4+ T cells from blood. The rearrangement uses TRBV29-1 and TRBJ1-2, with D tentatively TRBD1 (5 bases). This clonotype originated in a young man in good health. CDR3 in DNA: TGCAGCGTTGAGAAGGGGAGCTATGGCTACACCTTC. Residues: CSVEKGSYGYTF.